Below are 23 T cell receptor beta chains sequenced from a single sample in a study of T cell changes during pregnancy in multiple sclerosis. Sequencing used immunoSEQ multiplex PCR; TCRdb keeps in-frame clones, though not all of them. This table holds 40,000 to 50,000 clones, 94% found once. The sample was CD4+ T cells from peripheral blood mononuclear cells, taken in the third trimester of pregnancy. Receptors originate from a female donor with multiple sclerosis, enrolled in a pregnancy study.

The chain links TRBV7-8 to TRBJ1-4, with 9 bases lining up with TRBD1. The CDR3 spans 14 residues. V dropped 5 bases and J dropped 8; count of bases not matched to a gene: 6. Germline V gives CDR1 SGHVS, CDR2 FQNEAQ. CDR3 in DNA: TGTGCCAGCAGCCCACGGACAGGGGAGGAAAAACTGTTTTTT. It specifies CASSPRTGEEKLFF. Full variable domain (remainder filled in from reference TRBV7-8 and TRBJ1-4): GAGVSQSPRYKVAKRGQDVALRCDPISGHVSLFWYQQALGQGPEFLTYFQNEAQLDKSGLPSDRFFAERPEGSVSTLKIQRTQQEDSAVYLCASSPRTGEEKLFFGSGTQLSVL.

Comments on this clone: The junction does not match germline at one end; this may be a read error. This chain links TRBV7-7 with TRBJ2-1, with 11 nucleotides matching TRBD2. The germline V gene has CDR1 SSHAT and CDR2 FNYEAQ (reference sequence). The CDR3 runs to 15 residues. The CDR3 sequence: CASSLGLAGGNEQFF. The CDR3 DNA reads as TGTGCTAGCAGCTTAGGTCTAGCGGGGGGTAATGAGCAGTTCTTC.

This clone was counted only a few times. The chain links TRBV4-3 to TRBJ1-5; D gene uncertain. Looked up from germline, CDR1 is LGHNA and CDR2 is YSLEER. V lost 0 bases and J lost 0, with 9 bases in between. This CDR3 comprises 16 residues. The CDR3 is CASSQDRGNSNQPQHF. DNA for the CDR3: TGCGCCAGCAGCCAAGATCGAGGGAATAGCAATCAGCCCCAGCATTTT.

J is TRBJ1-4 and V is TRBV19; 9 nucleotides align to TRBD1. Germline V CDR1 and CDR2: LNHDA, SQIVND (reference sequence). V trimming: 6 bases; J trimming: 7 bases; junction bases outside the gene matches: 12. CDR3 length: 16 residues. Here the CDR3 DNA reads TGTGCCAGTAGCCTCCAGACCGGGACAGGGCTTGAAAAACTGTTTTTT. Protein: CASSLQTGTGLEKLFF.

The V call is TRBV28, the J call TRBJ1-5, with 9 bases matching TRBD1. The CDR3 runs to 15 residues. Germline-derived CDR1 and CDR2 are MDHEN and SYDVKM. The ends lost 6 bases at V and 7 bases at J; junction bases unmatched: 10. The CDR3 DNA is TGTGCCAGCAGCCCCCGCGACAGGGGGGGCCAGCCCCAGCATTTT. Translation gives CASSPRDRGGQPQHF. Based on the CDR3 plus reference TRBV28 and TRBJ1-5, the full variable domain is DVKVTQSSRYLVKRTGEKVFLECVQDMDHENMFWYRQDPGLGLRLIYFSYDVKMKEKGDIPEGYSVSREKKERFSLILESASTNQTSMYLCASSPRDRGGQPQHFGDGTRLSIL.

This clone was counted once. This chain links TRBV19 with TRBJ2-1; D perhaps matches TRBD2 (6 bases). This CDR3 comprises 19 residues. The germline CDR1 and CDR2 sequences are LNHDA and SQIVND (reference sequence). V was trimmed by 1 base and J by 2 bases, leaving 21 bases between them. The CDR3, as DNA: TGTGCCAGTAGTATAGGCCGTCCAGGAGCGACGGGGGCCTACAATGAGCAGTTCTTC. This gives the protein CASSIGRPGATGAYNEQFF. Drawing the rest from reference TRBV19 and TRBJ2-1, the complete variable domain is DGGITQSPKYLFRKEGQNVTLSCEQNLNHDAMYWYRQDPGQGLRLIYYSQIVNDFQKGDIAEGYSVSREKKESFPLTVTSAQKNPTAFYLCASSIGRPGATGAYNEQFFGPGTRLTVL.

This clone was picked up one time. The gene calls are TRBV28 and TRBJ1-5; D is undetermined. Trimming stripped 8 bases from V and 1 base from J, with 18 bases between. From germline, CDR1 is MDHEN and CDR2 SYDVKM. The CDR3 totals 16 residues. The CDR3 nucleotides read TGTGCCAGCGGCGAGGGATCAAGGAAAAGCAATCAGCCCCAGCATTTT. This gives the protein CASGEGSRKSNQPQHF.

The CDR3 reads CASSQGWGVDHNEQFF. As DNA, the CDR3 is TGTGCCAGCAGCCAAGGGTGGGGGGTAGACCACAATGAGCAGTTCTTC. The rearrangement links TRBV4-2 to TRBJ2-1; D possibly corresponds to TRBD2 (6 bases). CDR3 length: 16 amino acids. Germline V gene sequence: CDR1 LGHNA, CDR2 YNFKEQ. V lost 1 base and J 5 bases, leaving 15 bases between the germline ends.

The V call is TRBV7-9, the J call TRBJ2-3; D may be TRBD1 (6 bases). This CDR3 has 15 residues. The ends were cut back, 3 bases at V and 1 base at J, with 11 bases in the middle. Per the germline V gene, CDR1 is SEHNR and CDR2 is FQNEAQ (reference sequence). CDR3 amino acids: CASSFDRTGTDTQYF. CDR3 DNA: TGTGCCAGCAGCTTTGACAGGACCGGCACAGATACGCAGTATTTT.

The chain couples TRBV29-1 to TRBJ1-3; D not resolved. The CDR3 contains 13 residues. With 4 bases removed from V and 0 bases from J, the gap between germline ends came to 7 bases. Germline V lookup: CDR1 SQVTM, CDR2 ANQGSEA. The CDR3 DNA reads as TGCAGCGTTGTCGCGCGCTCTGGAAACACCATATATTTT. Encoded protein: CSVVARSGNTIYF.

The chain recombines TRBV6-5 with TRBJ1-1; D is possibly TRBD1 (5 bases). The V end lost 5 bases, the J end lost 4 bases, and 11 bases lay between the germline ends. The CDR3 runs 13 residues. The V gene's germline CDR1 is MNHEY and CDR2 SVGAGI. CDR3 residues: CASSSRVVTEAFF. The CDR3 DNA sequence: TGTGCCAGCAGTAGCAGGGTCGTCACTGAAGCTTTCTTT.

V is TRBV7-2 and J is TRBJ1-3; D not resolved. V lost 3 bases and J lost 1, with 10 bases in between. The germline V gene encodes CDR1 SGHTA and CDR2 FQGNSA. The CDR3 covers 15 residues. In DNA form, the CDR3 reads TGTGCCAGCAGCTTGTCGGGGAGTTCTGGAAACACCATATATTTT. This sequence encodes CASSLSGSSGNTIYF.

The CDR3 loop is CASSHPGQRRYEQYF. The CDR3 region has the DNA TGCGCCAGCAGCCACCCGGGACAGCGGCGTTACGAGCAGTACTTC. The chain employs TRBV4-1 and TRBJ2-7; 7 positions match TRBD1. J gave up 4 bases and V 3 bases, and 9 bases lay outside the gene matches. The CDR3 has 15 amino acids. Germline CDR1 MGHRA, CDR2 YSYEKL.

The chain is built from TRBV5-4 and TRBJ2-2, with TRBD2 matching over 13 bases. Germline trimming cut 4 bases from V and 4 bases from J; bases unmatched to any gene: 4. The CDR3 extends over 16 amino acids. Germline-derived CDR1 and CDR2 are SGHNT and YYREEE (reference sequence). The CDR3 nucleotides are TGTGCCAGCAGCGGTGGACTAGCGGGGGTCACCGGGGAGCTGTTTTTT. As protein: CASSGGLAGVTGELFF.

The V and J genes are TRBV6-1 and TRBJ1-1; TRBD1 might be the D (5 bases). Germline V gene data show CDR1 as MNHNS and CDR2 as SASEGT. V lost 0 bases to trimming and J lost 8 bases, with 10 bases between them. The CDR3 is 13 residues long. The CDR3 DNA reads as TGTGCCAGCAGTGAAGCGCTCAGGGCCGAAGCTTTCTTT. It specifies CASSEALRAEAFF.

V is TRBV27 and J is TRBJ2-7; 11 bases are a match to TRBD2. J lost 2 bases, V lost 2 bases, and 5 bases had no gene match. The CDR3 length is 16 residues. The V gene's germline CDR1 is MNHEY and CDR2 SMNVEV (reference sequence). CDR3 nucleotides: TGTGCCAGCAGTTTAAGGGCTAGCGGGGGGACCTACGAGCAGTACTTC. Protein sequence: CASSLRASGGTYEQYF.

The chain couples TRBV9 to TRBJ2-5, with TRBD1 matching over 8 bases. The germline CDR1 and CDR2 sequences are SGDLS and YYNGEE. The CDR3 extends over 14 amino acids. Germline trimming cut 4 bases from V and 4 bases from J; bases unmatched to any gene: 6. The CDR3 DNA is TGTGCCAGCAGCACCCGGACAGGGTCAGAGACCCAGTACTTC. It specifies CASSTRTGSETQYF.

The chain joins TRBV7-8 to TRBJ2-6; no clear D gene. The CDR3 runs to 16 residues. V shed 5 bases and J shed 4 bases, with 15 bases lying between them. Germline-derived CDR1 and CDR2 are SGHVS and FQNEAQ. DNA of the CDR3: TGTGCCAGCAGCCCTCCGGTTAGCCCCGGGGCCAACGTCCTGACTTTC. Translation: CASSPPVSPGANVLTF.

The V call is TRBV11-1, the J call TRBJ2-3; no definite D call. This CDR3 region has 13 residues. V was cut by 3 bases and J by 5 bases, with 9 bases left in between. Germline lookup yields CDR1 SGHAT and CDR2 FQDESV (reference sequence). The CDR3 is CASSLSFRDTQYF. The CDR3 DNA reads TGTGCCAGCAGCTTGAGTTTTAGAGATACGCAGTATTTT.

This clone showed up just once. The rearrangement joins TRBV9 to TRBJ2-7; 7 bases are a match to TRBD2. J was trimmed by 12 bases and V by 3 bases; bases with no gene match: 18. CDR3 length: 15 amino acids. Germline loops: CDR1 SGDLS, CDR2 YYNGEE. The CDR3 loop is CASSAGTTIEGLVYF. CDR3 in DNA: TGTGCCAGCAGCGCCGGGACTACCATAGAGGGGTTGGTGTACTTC.

The chain uses TRBV2 and TRBJ2-7; the match to TRBD1 covers 9 bases. In germline, CDR1 is SNHLY, CDR2 FYNNEI. Trimming at V came to 6 bases and at J to 6 bases, leaving 12 bases not matched to a gene. This CDR3 has 15 amino acids. DNA of the CDR3: TGTGCCAGCAGCGAAAGTGGGGACAGGGCCCGCGAGCAGTACTTC. Its protein product is CASSESGDRAREQYF.

This rearrangement joins TRBV5-1 to TRBJ2-3; a possible D gene is TRBD1 (6 bases). V lost 5 bases and J lost 6, with 16 bases in between. CDR1 is SGHRS, CDR2 YFSETQ, per germline. The CDR3 length is 14 residues. The CDR3 sequence: CASRPQGVFDTQYF. CDR3 coding DNA: TGCGCCAGCAGACCACAGGGAGTTTTCGATACGCAGTATTTT.

V usage is TRBV7-9 and J usage is TRBJ1-6; 7 nucleotides align to TRBD1. Germline V CDR1 and CDR2: SEHNR, FQNEAQ (reference sequence). V dropped 6 bases and J dropped 6; count of bases not matched to a gene: 5. The CDR3 runs to 14 residues. The CDR3 DNA is TGTGCCAGCAGTGGGACAGACCCTAATTCACCCCTCCACTTT. It yields the protein CASSGTDPNSPLHF. Drawing the rest from reference TRBV7-9 and TRBJ1-6, the complete variable domain is DTGVSQNPRHKITKRGQNVTFRCDPISEHNRLYWYRQTLGQGPEFLTYFQNEAQLEKSRLLSDRFSAERPKGSFSTLEIQRTEQGDSAMYLCASSGTDPNSPLHFGNGTRLTVT.